These 25 T cell receptor beta chains came from one sample sequenced in a study of regulatory T cells in long-lasting Graves disease. The time point was: newly diagnosed GD, antithyroid drugs for less than 3 months. Isolated PBMC RNA provided the starting material for the TCR library. Building of the TCR beta libraries involved iRepertoire HTBI primers and Arm-PCR of CDR3 regions. TCRdb used MiXCR to reprocess the multiplex PCR reads, holding one entry per CDR3 protein. The sample contains 200,000 to 250,000 distinct CDR3 sequences, about a sixth of which appear only once. The sample was peripheral blood mononuclear cells (PBMCs), taken at new diagnosis, from a patient treated with antithyroid drugs. The source is a female donor with Graves disease.

This clonotype was detected ten times or more. The gene calls are TRBV28 and TRBJ2-7; 10 bases fit TRBD1. The CDR3 extends over 14 amino acids. From germline, CDR1 is MDHEN and CDR2 SYDVKM. Trimming cost V 6 bases and J 6 bases; bases outside gene matches: 8. CDR3 sequence: CASSLTGGGREQYF. CDR3 in DNA: TGTGCCAGCAGCCTGACAGGGGGCGGGCGCGAGCAGTACTTC. Full variable domain (remainder filled in from reference TRBV28 and TRBJ2-7): DVKVTQSSRYLVKRTGEKVFLECVQDMDHENMFWYRQDPGLGLRLIYFSYDVKMKEKGDIPEGYSVSREKKERFSLILESASTNQTSMYLCASSLTGGGREQYFGPGTRLTVT.

The chain couples TRBV19 to TRBJ2-7, with D unclear. CDR1 is LNHDA, CDR2 SQIVND, per germline (reference sequence). V lost 9 bases and J lost 2, with 17 bases in between. The CDR3 loop spans 14 amino acids. CDR3 residues: CARISILSPYEQYF. As DNA, the CDR3 is TGTGCCAGGATTAGTATCCTGTCCCCCTACGAGCAGTACTTC.

The chain uses TRBV7-9 and TRBJ2-1; TRBD2 aligns across 10 bases. V lost 10 bases and J lost 8; bases outside the gene matches: 14. This CDR3 is 15 amino acids long. CDR1 SEHNR and CDR2 FQNEAQ come from the germline V gene (reference sequence). CDR3 loop: CATQSSGRALDEQFF. CDR3 bases: TGTGCCACCCAGTCCAGCGGGAGGGCCCTGGATGAGCAGTTCTTC.

This clonotype has at least ten counts. The chain joins TRBV6-2 or TRBV6-3 to TRBJ1-4; D remains unclear. Germline values: CDR1 MNHEY, CDR2 SVGEGT. Deletions cut 2 bases from V and 2 bases from J, with 18 bases between. This CDR3 spans 18 amino acids. This CDR3 reads CASSYDEKALSTNEKLFF. DNA for the CDR3: TGTGCCAGCAGTTACGACGAAAAAGCTCTGTCGACTAATGAAAAACTGTTTTTT.

Regarding this clonotype: A read error may be the cause here, since a much bigger clone is one base away. This chain uses TRBV12-3 or TRBV12-4 with TRBJ1-1, with D unresolved. The CDR3 is 14 residues long. The CDR3 region is CASSFEGLNTEALF. The CDR3 DNA follows: TGTGCCAGCAGTTTCGAGGGATTGAACACTGAAGCTCTCTTT.

This clonotype was counted at least ten times. The rearrangement uses TRBV29-1 and TRBJ2-1; TRBD2 aligns across 9 bases. The V segment lost 6 bases and the J segment 7 bases; nucleotides outside the gene matches: 7. CDR3 length: 13 residues. Germline V gene sequence: CDR1 SQVTM, CDR2 ANQGSEA. CDR3 nucleotide sequence: TGCAGCGTGGGAGGCGGGAGGGCAAATGAGCAGTTCTTC. Residues: CSVGGGRANEQFF.

The sample holds many counts of this clonotype. Compared with germline, one end of the junction differs, possibly owing to a read error. For the CDR3, the DNA is TGTGCCAGCAGTTACTCGACTACAGAGACCCGGTACTTC. Translation: CASSYSTTETRYF. The genes are TRBV6-2 or TRBV6-3 and TRBJ2-5, with a weak D call TRBD2 (5 bases). The CDR3 covers 13 residues. CDR1 MNHEY and CDR2 SVGEGT come from the germline V gene.

The chain uses TRBV19 and TRBJ2-2; the D gene is possibly TRBD2 (5 bases). Germline CDR1 and CDR2: LNHDA and SQIVND (reference sequence). Trimming pared 8 bases from V and 7 bases from J, leaving 11 bases between. CDR3 length: 12 residues. DNA for the CDR3: TGTGCCAGTCACTTCGGGGACGGGGAGCTGTTTTTT. This encodes CASHFGDGELFF.

This clonotype appeared many times. The chain employs TRBV27 and TRBJ2-7; no clear D gene. The CDR3 loop spans 13 amino acids. The germline CDR1 and CDR2 sequences are MNHEY and SMNVEV (reference sequence). V lost 1 base to trimming and J lost 5 bases, with 9 bases between them. The CDR3 DNA reads TGTGCCAGCAGTTTATTGGGCGTGGACGAGCAGTACTTC. It specifies CASSLLGVDEQYF.

In this sample, this clonotype turned up many times. The V gene is TRBV5-1, the J gene TRBJ1-1, with D possibly matching TRBD1 (6 bases). Germline V gives CDR1 SGHRS, CDR2 YFSETQ. The V gene lost 7 bases and the J gene lost 3 bases, with 16 bases spanning the gap. CDR3 length equals 14 residues. CDR3 bases: TGCGCCAGCTCCGGGGGGGACACATACACTGAAGCTTTCTTT. Residues: CASSGGDTYTEAFF.

In this sample, this clonotype turned up many times. The chain links TRBV6-4 to TRBJ2-2, with TRBD2 matching over 9 bases. The J segment lost 0 bases and the V segment lost 4 bases, leaving 3 bases of the junction unmatched. Per germline, CDR1 MRHNA and CDR2 SNTAGT. This CDR3 has 16 amino acids. The CDR3 loop reads CASSGVAGANTGELFF. The CDR3 DNA reads as TGTGCCAGCAGTGGGGTAGCGGGAGCGAACACCGGGGAGCTGTTTTTT.

This clonotype was seen many times. Here the CDR3 reads CASSYERGLDEKLFF. The CDR3 DNA follows: TGTGCCAGCAGCTACGAAAGGGGGTTGGATGAAAAACTGTTTTTT. The chain links TRBV11-1 to TRBJ1-4; possibly TRBD1 for D (6 bases). The germline CDR1 and CDR2 sequences are SGHAT and FQDESV (reference sequence). This CDR3 has 15 amino acids. The V end was cut by 4 bases, the J end by 6 bases, with 15 bases between.

This clonotype showed up many times. The V call is TRBV20-1, the J call TRBJ1-1; 8 nucleotides agree with TRBD1. From germline, CDR1 is DFQATT and CDR2 SNEGSKA (reference sequence). The V and J ends lost 2 bases and 7 bases, in that order; junction bases with no gene match: 9. The CDR3 has 14 residues. In DNA form, the CDR3 reads TGCAGTGCTAGACAGAGTACAGGGGGTCGTGAAGCTTTCTTT. Translated: CSARQSTGGREAFF.

This clonotype was detected many times. This chain connects TRBV6-1 to TRBJ2-2; no definite D call. The CDR3 is made up of 12 amino acids. Germline CDR1 and CDR2: MNHNS and SASEGT. The V end was cut by 6 bases, the J end by 7 bases, with 9 bases between. CDR3 loop: CASRLGFGELFF. In nucleotides, the CDR3 is TGTGCCAGCAGGCTAGGCTTCGGGGAGCTGTTTTTT.

Turning to this clonotype: Sequence at one end of the junction differs from germline and may be a read error. V usage is TRBV9 and J usage is TRBJ1-3, with D possibly being TRBD1 (5 bases). The germline CDR1 and CDR2 sequences are SGDLS and YYNGEE. CDR3 size: 13 residues. CDR3 nucleotides: TGTGCCAGCAGCGTTGGACAAGAGGACACCACATATTTT. Translated: CASSVGQEDTTYF.

This clonotype occurred many times. The chain carries TRBV7-2 and TRBJ1-2; 9 bases match TRBD1. CDR1 and CDR2 from the germline V gene are SGHTA and FQGNSA. The CDR3 extends over 18 amino acids. V trimming: 0 bases; J trimming: 3 bases; junction bases outside the gene matches: 11. The CDR3 DNA reads TGTGCCAGCAGCTTAGCGCTGGGACAGGGAGGGTTGGACTATGGCTACACCTTC. Translated, it gives CASSLALGQGGLDYGYTF.

This clonotype was seen at least ten times. V gene TRBV2 combines with J gene TRBJ2-5; a possible D gene is TRBD2 (5 bases). Per germline, CDR1 SNHLY and CDR2 FYNNEI. The CDR3 spans 14 residues. V lost 5 bases to trimming and J lost 1 base, with 11 bases between them. CDR3 bases: TGTGCCAGCAGTTTAACTAGAAGCCAAGAGACCCAGTACTTC. Amino acids: CASSLTRSQETQYF.

This clonotype was detected only a few times. The V gene is TRBV4-1, the J gene TRBJ2-5; TRBD2 matches 12 bases. The V and J ends lost 2 bases and 5 bases, in that order; junction bases with no gene match: 15. Germline values: CDR1 MGHRA, CDR2 YSYEKL. The CDR3 has 19 residues. CDR3 DNA sequence: TGCGCCAGCAGCCAATCCGCCGGCTGGACTAGCGGGGTCTGGGAGACCCAGTACTTC. It is translated as CASSQSAGWTSGVWETQYF.

In the case of this clonotype: Since a far larger clone is one base different, this is likely a read error. V and J are TRBV11-2 and TRBJ2-1, with D unresolved. The V gene's germline CDR1 is SGHAT and CDR2 FQNNGV. The V and J ends lost 2 bases and 3 bases respectively, with 20 bases between them. This CDR3 region has 18 residues. Here the CDR3 DNA reads TGTGCCAGCAGCTTAAAACAGAACGCCCTTTCAGACTACAATGAGCAGTTCTTC. This gives the protein CASSLKQNALSDYNEQFF.

There are many counts of this clonotype. The CDR3 sequence: CASSLAAPSSTGELFF. The CDR3 coding sequence is TGTGCCAGCAGCTTGGCGGCTCCCTCGAGCACCGGGGAGCTGTTTTTT. This chain joins TRBV11-3 and TRBJ2-2; no reliable D call. V was pared by 3 bases and J by 4 bases, with 15 bases between. The CDR3 contains 16 residues. Germline CDR1 and CDR2: SGHNT and YENEEA.

This clonotype has ten or more counts. The rearrangement links TRBV3-1 to TRBJ1-6, with D uncertain. The CDR3 runs to 14 residues. Germline loops: CDR1 LGHDT, CDR2 YNNKEL (reference sequence). With 0 bases removed from V and 6 bases from J, the gap between germline ends came to 6 bases. In DNA, the CDR3 is TGTGCCAGCAGCCAAGAAAACAGTAATTCACCCCTCCACTTT. Translated, it gives CASSQENSNSPLHF.

Ten or more counts support this clonotype. The chain couples TRBV6-1 to TRBJ1-4, with unresolved D. The V and J ends lost 7 bases and 0 bases respectively, with 9 bases between them. CDR3 length equals 14 residues. Germline CDR1 is MNHNS and CDR2 is SASEGT. The CDR3 spells CASTEDTTNEKLFF. The CDR3, as DNA: TGTGCCAGCACCGAAGATACAACTAATGAAAAACTGTTTTTT.

About this clonotype itself: A much more abundant neighbour one base away suggests this may be a read error. The chain carries TRBV19 and TRBJ1-5; 10 bases line up with TRBD1. The germline CDR1 and CDR2 sequences are LNHDA and SQIVND (reference sequence). This CDR3 spans 20 amino acids. CDR3 region: CASSIDSGTGASLLRQPHHF. In DNA form, the CDR3 reads TGTGCCAGTAGTATAGACTCCGGGACAGGGGCCTCCCTTTTGAGGCAGCCCCATCATTTT.

The table lists this clonotype with many counts. V usage is TRBV11-2 and J usage is TRBJ2-1; D remains unclear. Germline V gene data show CDR1 as SGHAT and CDR2 as FQNNGV. Trimming pared 0 bases from V and 3 bases from J, leaving 6 bases between. CDR3 length equals 14 residues. The CDR3 DNA follows: TGTGCCAGCAGCTTAGAGGTCGTCTACAATGAGCAGTTCTTC. This sequence encodes CASSLEVVYNEQFF.

The CDR3 protein is CASSLLAAGGCGYTF. CDR3 nucleotides: TGTGCCAGCAGCTTGCTGGCAGCCGGGGGCTGTGGCTACACCTTC. The V and J genes are TRBV5-5 and TRBJ1-2; TRBD1 is a possible D gene (6 bases). Per germline, CDR1 SGHKS and CDR2 YYEKEE (reference sequence). Trimming removed 1 base at V and 7 bases at J, with 17 bases between. This CDR3 is 15 amino acids long.